One sample yielded the 25 T cell receptor beta chains listed below, sequenced in a study of Graves' ophthalmopathy and Graves' hyperthyroidism. TCR beta CDR3 amplification used RNA transcripts. HTBI-primed first-round RT-PCR preceded second-round multiplex PCR. One entry per CDR3 protein, called by TCRdb with MiXCR from the multiplex PCR reads. This table holds about 740,000 distinct CDR3 sequences, 35% to 50% found once. Specimen: peripheral blood. The receptors stem from an adult man with Graves' ophthalmopathy.

This clonotype was detected ten times or more. The chain couples TRBV29-1 to TRBJ1-2; D is perhaps TRBD1 (6 bases). This CDR3 contains 13 residues. Trimming left V 4 bases short and J 3 bases short, with 12 bases between. Germline CDR1 and CDR2: SQVTM and ANQGSEA. This chain's CDR3 is CSVVRTVYYGYTF. In DNA, the CDR3 is TGCAGCGTTGTGAGGACAGTTTACTATGGCTACACCTTC.

J is TRBJ2-7 and V is TRBV2; 7 bases fit TRBD1. Germline V gives CDR1 SNHLY, CDR2 FYNNEI. This CDR3 has 15 amino acids. Trimming removed 6 bases from V and 2 bases from J; junction bases left unmatched: 10. The chain's CDR3 is CASRLDRVGTYEQYF. The DNA for the CDR3 is TGTGCCAGCAGGCTCGACAGGGTTGGGACCTACGAGCAGTACTTC.

The V call is TRBV7-9, the J call TRBJ1-2, with 7 bases lining up with TRBD1. Germline CDR1 is SEHNR and CDR2 is FQNEAQ (reference sequence). Trimming at V came to 1 base and at J to 3 bases, leaving 5 bases not matched to a gene. The CDR3 spans 15 residues. The CDR3 DNA sequence: TGTGCCAGCAGCTTAGTTATAGGGGGCCACTATGGCTACACCTTC. Encoded protein: CASSLVIGGHYGYTF. Using reference TRBV7-9 and TRBJ1-2 for the parts outside the CDR3, the full variable domain is DTGVSQNPRHKITKRGQNVTFRCDPISEHNRLYWYRQTLGQGPEFLTYFQNEAQLEKSRLLSDRFSAERPKGSFSTLEIQRTEQGDSAMYLCASSLVIGGHYGYTFGSGTRLTVV.

The J gene is TRBJ2-5, the V gene TRBV15, with D hard to call. The closer fit of TRBJ2-1 to the DNA end suggests the J call may be wrong. The CDR3 sequence is 15 residues long. The germline V gene has CDR1 LNHNV and CDR2 YYDKDF (reference sequence). This CDR3 reads CATSRQVQTHNEQFF. The CDR3 DNA reads as TGTGCCACCAGCAGACAGGTACAGACACACAATGAGCAGTTCTTC.

V gene TRBV29-1 combines with J gene TRBJ2-7, with 11 nucleotides matching TRBD1. V gave up 6 bases and J gave up 7 bases; unmatched junction bases: 14. Germline CDR1 is SQVTM and CDR2 is ANQGSEA. The CDR3 sequence is 15 residues long. CDR3 sequence: CSVRPGQGVASEQYF. In DNA, the CDR3 is TGCAGCGTACGCCCGGGACAGGGGGTGGCGAGTGAGCAGTACTTC.

The chain has TRBV25-1 and TRBJ1-3; the D is unclear. CDR3 length equals 15 residues. Trimming removed 4 bases at V and 0 bases at J, with 10 bases between. Germline CDR1 MGHDK, CDR2 SYGVNS. CDR3 sequence (DNA): TGTGCCAGCAGTGCTCCGATTGACTCTGGAAACACCATATATTTT. Protein product: CASSAPIDSGNTIYF.

To note about this clonotype: In this CDR3 the conserved last residue, phenylalanine or tryptophan, is missing, so a read error is likely. The genes are TRBV7-9 and TRBJ1-2, with 7 bases lining up with TRBD1. The CDR3 loop spans 16 amino acids. With V trimmed by 7 bases and J by 7 bases, 18 bases remained unmatched. Germline V gene sequence: CDR1 SEHNR, CDR2 FQNEAQ (reference sequence). CDR3 sequence reads: CASTRGSGQRVSGYTL. CDR3 nucleotides: TGTGCCAGCACCAGGGGGTCGGGGCAGAGAGTCTCTGGCTACACCCTC.

This clonotype was found once. Its ends do not fully match the called genes, so a read error is possible. The chain links TRBV7-2 to TRBJ2-6; D may be TRBD1 (5 bases). This CDR3 comprises 14 residues. Germline V gives CDR1 SGHTA, CDR2 FQGNSA. CDR3 in DNA: TGTGCTAGCAGCTTAGCAGGTGGGGCCAACGCCCTGACTTTC. This translates into CASSLAGGANALTF.

CDR3 in amino acids: CASSREVNPTYEQYF. CDR3 sequence (DNA): TGTGCCAGCAGCCGCGAGGTAAACCCAACCTACGAGCAGTACTTC. The chain joins TRBV14 to TRBJ2-7, with unresolved D. The CDR3 consists of 15 residues. The V end lost 4 bases, the J end lost 2 bases, and 15 bases lay between the germline ends. Looked up from germline, CDR1 is SGHDN and CDR2 is FVKESK.

The sample holds one count of this clonotype. V gene TRBV19 combines with J gene TRBJ2-7, with D unclear. Trimming shortened V by 3 bases and J by 2 bases, and 11 bases separated the two germline ends. From germline, CDR1 is LNHDA and CDR2 SQIVND (reference sequence). The CDR3 runs to 14 residues. The CDR3 loop is CASSIDMGTYEQYF. The CDR3, as DNA: TGTGCCAGTAGTATCGACATGGGCACCTACGAGCAGTACTTC.

This clonotype appeared many times. The V and J genes are TRBV7-9 and TRBJ1-4, with 12 bases identical to TRBD1. The CDR3 is 14 amino acids. V lost 5 bases and J lost 8; bases outside the gene matches: 3. CDR1 and CDR2 from the germline V gene are SEHNR and FQNEAQ (reference sequence). For the CDR3, the DNA is TGTGCCAGCAGCCCCGGGACAGGGGGCGAAAAACTGTTTTTT. The encoded protein is CASSPGTGGEKLFF.

This chain links TRBV2 with TRBJ2-5; the D gene is possibly TRBD1 (6 bases). Deletions cut 7 bases from V and 5 bases from J, with 14 bases between. CDR1 and CDR2 (germline): SNHLY, FYNNEI. The CDR3 has 13 amino acids. CDR3 loop: CASNPGHEETQYF. The CDR3 DNA reads as TGTGCCAGCAATCCGGGACACGAGGAGACCCAGTACTTC.

This rearrangement joins TRBV7-9 to TRBJ2-2; 8 nucleotides line up with TRBD1. The germline V gene encodes CDR1 SEHNR and CDR2 FQNEAQ (reference sequence). Unmatched junction bases numbered 7, after V lost 7 bases and J lost 3 bases. The CDR3 sequence is 15 residues long. The CDR3 DNA reads TGTGCCAGCAACCACGGACAGGGTGACACCGGGGAGCTGTTTTTT. Translated, it gives CASNHGQGDTGELFF. The variable domain in full, completed from reference TRBV7-9 and TRBJ2-2, reads DTGVSQNPRHKITKRGQNVTFRCDPISEHNRLYWYRQTLGQGPEFLTYFQNEAQLEKSRLLSDRFSAERPKGSFSTLEIQRTEQGDSAMYLCASNHGQGDTGELFFGEGSRLTVL.

This clonotype has at least ten counts. The chain joins TRBV25-1 to TRBJ1-2; possibly TRBD1 for D (5 bases). The germline V gene encodes CDR1 MGHDK and CDR2 SYGVNS. V was cut by 3 bases and J by 2 bases, with 10 bases left in between. The CDR3 totals 14 residues. The CDR3 loop reads CASSDSGQNYGYTF. CDR3 DNA sequence: TGTGCCAGCAGTGATTCGGGGCAAAACTATGGCTACACCTTC.

The rearrangement joins TRBV20-1 to TRBJ2-7, with D unclear. The CDR3 is 15 amino acids. From germline, CDR1 is DFQATT and CDR2 SNEGSKA (reference sequence). The germline V and J ends were trimmed by 0 bases and 2 bases, with 14 bases remaining between them. The CDR3, as DNA: TGCAGTGCTAGAGATCCGGTGGCCGTAACCTACGAGCAGTACTTC. It yields the protein CSARDPVAVTYEQYF.

The V gene is TRBV7-9, the J gene TRBJ1-2; weak D call: TRBD1 (6 bases). Between the trimmed V and J ends, which lost 5 bases and 6 bases, there was a span of 16 bases. CDR1 is SEHNR, CDR2 FQNEAQ, per germline (reference sequence). The CDR3 has 14 residues. CDR3 amino acids: CASSPIGTINGYTF. CDR3 bases: TGTGCCAGCAGCCCAATTGGGACAATTAATGGCTACACCTTC.

This rearrangement joins TRBV19 to TRBJ2-6, with D unresolved. This CDR3 is 13 amino acids long. Deletions cut 4 bases from V and 5 bases from J, with 6 bases between. Germline V CDR1 and CDR2: LNHDA, SQIVND (reference sequence). The CDR3 DNA is TGTGCCAGTAGTAGGATGCGGGCCAACGTCCTGACTTTC. It is translated as CASSRMRANVLTF. Supplemented by reference TRBV19 and TRBJ2-6, the full variable domain reads DGGITQSPKYLFRKEGQNVTLSCEQNLNHDAMYWYRQDPGQGLRLIYYSQIVNDFQKGDIAEGYSVSREKKESFPLTVTSAQKNPTAFYLCASSRMRANVLTFGAGSRLTVL.

This chain joins TRBV9 and TRBJ2-5, with D uncertain. Per germline, CDR1 SGDLS and CDR2 YYNGEE. The V gene lost 1 base and the J gene lost 2 bases, with 24 bases spanning the gap. The CDR3 sequence is 19 residues long. CDR3: CASSVLVGVFNPLQETQYF. For the CDR3, the DNA is TGTGCCAGCAGCGTACTAGTTGGGGTCTTCAATCCCCTTCAAGAGACCCAGTACTTC.

The V gene is TRBV7-2, the J gene TRBJ1-2; D possibly corresponds to TRBD1 (5 bases). Germline CDR1 SGHTA, CDR2 FQGNSA. There are 15 residues in the CDR3. V lost 0 bases, J lost 1 base, and 9 bases lay in between. This CDR3 is CASSLAFDSNYGYTF. CDR3 DNA: TGTGCCAGCAGCTTAGCGTTCGACAGTAACTATGGCTACACCTTC. Full variable domain (outside the CDR3, taken from reference TRBV7-2 and TRBJ1-2): GAGVSQSPSNKVTEKGKDVELRCDPISGHTALYWYRQSLGQGLEFLIYFQGNSAPDKSGLPSDRFSAERTGGSVSTLTIQRTQQEDSAVYLCASSLAFDSNYGYTFGSGTRLTVV.

As to this clonotype: It may be a read error: a sequence one base away is much more abundant. The chain links TRBV19 to TRBJ1-2; a weak D match, TRBD1 (6 bases). Germline V gene lookup returns CDR1 LNHDA and CDR2 SQIVND (reference sequence). The CDR3 is made up of 15 amino acids. Deletions cut 3 bases from V and 0 bases from J, with 11 bases between. Written as DNA, the CDR3 is TGTGCCAGTAGTATTGGCAGGACAGCTAACTATGGCTACACCTTC. Amino acids: CASSIGRTANYGYTF. The whole variable domain, filled in from reference TRBV19 and TRBJ1-2, reads DGGITQSPKYLFRKEGQNVTLSCEQNLNHDAMYWYRQDPGQGLRLIYYSQIVNDFQKGDIAEGYSVSREKKESFPLTVTSAQKNPTAFYLCASSIGRTANYGYTFGSGTRLTVV.

A word on this clonotype: It may be a read error: a sequence one base away is much more abundant. The rearrangement uses TRBV7-2 and TRBJ2-7; D possibly corresponds to TRBD2 (5 bases). This CDR3 region has 12 residues. Trimming pared 5 bases from V and 4 bases from J, leaving 9 bases between. CDR1 and CDR2 (germline): SGHTA, FQGNSA. The CDR3 loop reads CASSQQRYEQYF. CDR3 DNA: TGTGCCAGCAGCCAACAGCGGTACGAGCAGTACTTC. The full variable domain, its missing parts supplied by reference TRBV7-2 and TRBJ2-7, is GAGVSQSPSNKVTEKGKDVELRCDPISGHTALYWYRQSLGQGLEFLIYFQGNSAPDKSGLPSDRFSAERTGGSVSTLTIQRTQQEDSAVYLCASSQQRYEQYFGPGTRLTVT.

This clonotype was detected many times. The V and J genes are TRBV7-8 and TRBJ1-2; D is uncertain. Trimming shortened V by 4 bases and J by 5 bases, and 11 bases separated the two germline ends. CDR3 length: 13 residues. In germline, CDR1 is SGHVS, CDR2 FQNEAQ. The CDR3, as DNA: TGTGCCAGCAGCTCGGGAGGGCCTTATGGCTACACCTTC. This gives the protein CASSSGGPYGYTF.

The chain recombines TRBV4-2 with TRBJ2-5; 7 bases map to TRBD2. Germline loops: CDR1 LGHNA, CDR2 YNFKEQ. The CDR3 is made up of 13 amino acids. Trimming took 6 bases from V and 2 from J; bases not matched to a gene: 3. As DNA, the CDR3 is TGTGCCAGCAGAGCGGGGCAACAAGAGACCCAGTACTTC. It yields the protein CASRAGQQETQYF.

CDR3 nucleotides: TGTGCCAGCACCCGGACAGGGGGCGCAGGCGAAAAACTGTTTTTT. It yields the protein CASTRTGGAGEKLFF. V is TRBV2 and J is TRBJ1-4, with 11 nucleotides matching TRBD1. The CDR3 loop spans 15 amino acids. The V gene's germline CDR1 is SNHLY and CDR2 FYNNEI. Losses at the gene ends were 7 bases for V and 8 bases for J; bases not matched to a gene: 9.

This clonotype was picked up a small number of times. This chain uses TRBV7-9 with TRBJ2-7, with 9 nucleotides matching TRBD1. V trimming: 11 bases; J trimming: 12 bases; junction bases outside the gene matches: 17. The CDR3 has 13 amino acids. Germline-derived CDR1 and CDR2 are SEHNR and FQNEAQ (reference sequence). The CDR3 spells CAWSSRDRAQAYF. CDR3 in DNA: TGTGCCTGGAGTTCCCGGGACAGGGCACAAGCGTACTTC.